This TCR beta chain was identified in a study of shared clonotypes between healthy human individuals. Study observations and caveats: Memory subsets generally showed lower estimated richness than naive subsets.

As regards this clone: Antigen unknown.

CDR3 length: 18 residues. The germline V gene has CDR1 MGHDK and CDR2 SYGVNS. Trimming shortened V by 2 bases and J by 8 bases, and 24 bases separated the two germline ends. The table came from immunoSEQ multiplex PCR; TCRdb's copy has only in-frame clones and leaves some out. The data show around 1,100,000 clones, with roughly 80% seen just once and 0.7% to 0.95% held by the top ten. The TCR sequence derives from a man between 18 and 29 years old in good health. Some clones in this sample may be carry-over from other donors' samples. The chain links TRBV25-1 to TRBJ1-4; perhaps TRBD1 as D (6 bases). Material for sequencing was memory CD4+ T cells from PBMCs. The subset is: CD45RA-negative fraction. CDR3 nucleotide sequence: TGTGCCAGCAGTGAAATGGACAGAAATGAGTGGCCAGAAGAAAAACTGTTTTTT. It yields the protein CASSEMDRNEWPEEKLFF.